A single sample is the source of the 13 T cell receptor beta chains below, sequenced in a study of beta chain features in type 1 diabetes. Points from the study as a whole: The study found moderately but significantly shorter TCRB CDR3s in all four CD4+ subsets of Type 1 diabetes patients.

The investigators reverse transcribed all of the isolated RNA, so they sequenced expressed TCRB transcripts. Here immunoSEQ multiplex PCR was the method, and the copy in TCRdb shows in-frame clones only, minus some. The sample lists fewer than 70,000 clones, about 64% occurring once. The antigens for these receptors are not known. Sequencing used stem cell memory CD4+ T cells from blood. The receptor set was obtained from a woman under 40 with type 1 diabetes.

The CDR3 region is CASSPPGGSSYNEQFF. Here the CDR3 DNA reads TGTGCCAGCTCACCACCGGGTGGGAGCTCCTACAATGAGCAGTTCTTC. The rearrangement joins TRBV18 to TRBJ2-1; D perhaps matches TRBD2 (5 bases). The V end was cut by 0 bases, the J end by 0 bases, with 9 bases between. CDR1 and CDR2 from the germline V gene are KGHSH and LQKENI. This CDR3 is built from 16 residues.

This chain links TRBV19 with TRBJ2-3, with TRBD1 matching 9 bases. Germline loops: CDR1 LNHDA, CDR2 SQIVND (reference sequence). The CDR3 extends over 15 amino acids. With V trimmed by 6 bases and J by 0 bases, 4 bases remained unmatched. CDR3 nucleotides: TGTGCCAGTAGCCCCGGACAGGGGAGCACAGATACGCAGTATTTT. Protein sequence: CASSPGQGSTDTQYF.

The chain uses TRBV5-5 and TRBJ1-1; D gene unclear. V was shortened by 0 bases and J by 11 bases, with 8 bases between the two germline ends. Per the germline V gene, CDR1 is SGHKS and CDR2 is YYEKEE (reference sequence). The CDR3 length is 11 residues. This chain's CDR3 is CASSLDRGAFF. CDR3 coding DNA: TGTGCCAGCAGCTTGGATCGAGGGGCTTTCTTT. The full variable domain, with the rest looked up from reference TRBV5-5 and TRBJ1-1, is DAGVTQSPTHLIKTRGQQVTLRCSPISGHKSVSWYQQVLGQGPQFIFQYYEKEERGRGNFPDRFSARQFPNYSSELNVNALLLGDSALYLCASSLDRGAFFGQGTRLTVV.

The chain has TRBV28 and TRBJ2-7; 11 bases agree with TRBD2. The CDR3 extends over 16 amino acids. The ends lost 8 bases at V and 1 base at J; junction bases unmatched: 10. Germline-derived CDR1 and CDR2 are MDHEN and SYDVKM. The CDR3, as DNA: TGTGCCAGCGGACTAGCGGGCCTTTATACTTCCTACGAGCAGTACTTC. As protein: CASGLAGLYTSYEQYF.

This clone has a handful of counts. This chain joins TRBV7-9 and TRBJ2-1, with D possibly being TRBD1 (6 bases). Germline CDR1 is SEHNR and CDR2 is FQNEAQ (reference sequence). V was shortened by 5 bases and J by 5 bases, with 13 bases between the two germline ends. This CDR3 comprises 14 residues. The CDR3 loop reads CASSGRDTDNEQFF. In nucleotides, the CDR3 is TGTGCCAGCAGCGGCCGGGACACCGACAATGAGCAGTTCTTC. Drawing the rest from reference TRBV7-9 and TRBJ2-1, the complete variable domain is DTGVSQNPRHKITKRGQNVTFRCDPISEHNRLYWYRQTLGQGPEFLTYFQNEAQLEKSRLLSDRFSAERPKGSFSTLEIQRTEQGDSAMYLCASSGRDTDNEQFFGPGTRLTVL.

The gene calls are TRBV5-1 and TRBJ2-7; 10 nucleotides align to TRBD1. CDR3 length equals 14 residues. Per the germline V gene, CDR1 is SGHRS and CDR2 is YFSETQ. Written as DNA, the CDR3 is TGCGATTCGATCCGGGGACAGGGGCGGGACGAGCAGTACTTC. Its protein product is CDSIRGQGRDEQYF.

The table lists this clone with a count of one. This chain links TRBV25-1 with TRBJ2-7; D gene unclear. Per the germline V gene, CDR1 is MGHDK and CDR2 is SYGVNS. The CDR3 consists of 15 residues. V dropped 2 bases and J dropped 2 bases, with 13 bases sitting between them. CDR3: CASSENGPVAYEQYF. Written as DNA, the CDR3 is TGTGCCAGCAGTGAAAACGGTCCCGTTGCCTACGAGCAGTACTTC.

V gene TRBV14 combines with J gene TRBJ2-3, with TRBD2 as a possible D gene (5 bases). The CDR3 is 16 residues long. Trimming stripped 4 bases from V and 0 bases from J, with 14 bases between. Germline assignment: CDR1 SGHDN and CDR2 FVKESK. The CDR3 protein is CASSPQGRASTDTQYF. DNA for the CDR3: TGTGCCAGCAGCCCCCAAGGGAGAGCTAGCACAGATACGCAGTATTTT.

This rearrangement joins TRBV6-6 to TRBJ2-1; 7 nucleotides line up with TRBD1. Germline-derived CDR1 and CDR2 are MNHNY and SVGAGI (reference sequence). J lost 7 bases, V lost 5 bases, and 5 bases had no gene match. The CDR3 is 13 amino acids. For the CDR3, the DNA is TGTGCCAGCAGTAGGGGGCATGAAAATGAGCAGTTCTTC. Protein sequence: CASSRGHENEQFF.

The J gene is TRBJ1-1, the V gene TRBV7-8; TRBD1 matches at 8 bases. V gave up 5 bases and J gave up 6 bases; unmatched junction bases: 8. The CDR3 loop spans 14 amino acids. CDR1 is SGHVS, CDR2 FQNEAQ, per germline. The CDR3 protein is CASSPGQGRAEAFF. CDR3 in DNA: TGTGCCAGCAGCCCCGGACAGGGAAGGGCTGAAGCTTTCTTT.

The V and J genes are TRBV18 and TRBJ2-5; TRBD2 aligns across 8 bases. Germline loops: CDR1 KGHSH, CDR2 LQKENI. This CDR3 spans 14 amino acids. Trimming cost V 10 bases and J 5 bases; bases outside gene matches: 12. CDR3 nucleotides: TGTGCCACCACCTTGGCGGGAGGCGGCGAGACCCAGTACTTC. As protein: CATTLAGGGETQYF.

This clone turned up a few times. This sequence joins TRBV18 and TRBJ2-7; D unresolved. V lost 2 bases and J lost 5, with 4 bases in between. Germline V gene sequence: CDR1 KGHSH, CDR2 LQKENI. The CDR3 sequence is 11 residues long. The DNA of the CDR3 is TGTGCCAGCTCACCAAGAGACGAGCAGTACTTC. Its translation is CASSPRDEQYF.

The chain employs TRBV11-2 and TRBJ2-3, with 7 nucleotides matching TRBD2. The CDR3 consists of 16 residues. V lost 3 bases and J lost 4; bases outside the gene matches: 10. Germline V gene sequence: CDR1 SGHAT, CDR2 FQNNGV. CDR3 protein: CASSFPAGVRADTQYF. The CDR3, as DNA: TGTGCCAGCAGCTTTCCGGCGGGAGTTCGGGCAGATACGCAGTATTTT.